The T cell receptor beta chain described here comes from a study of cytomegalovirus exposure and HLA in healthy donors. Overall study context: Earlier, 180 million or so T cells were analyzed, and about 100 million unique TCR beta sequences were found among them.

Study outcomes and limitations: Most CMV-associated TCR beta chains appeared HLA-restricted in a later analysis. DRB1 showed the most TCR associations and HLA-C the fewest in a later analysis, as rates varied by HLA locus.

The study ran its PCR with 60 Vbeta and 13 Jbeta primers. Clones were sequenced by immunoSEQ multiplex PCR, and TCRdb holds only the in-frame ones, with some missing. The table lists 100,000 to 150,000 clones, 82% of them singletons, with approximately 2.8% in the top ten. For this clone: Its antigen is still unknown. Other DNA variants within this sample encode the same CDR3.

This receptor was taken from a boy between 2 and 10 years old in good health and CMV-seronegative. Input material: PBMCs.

Here the CDR3 DNA reads TGCGCCAGCAGCTTGGGAGGGATGAACACTGAAGCTTTCTTT. It yields the protein CASSLGGMNTEAFF. The chain joins TRBV5-1 to TRBJ1-1, with unresolved D. Germline CDR1 is SGHRS and CDR2 is YFSETQ. This CDR3 spans 14 amino acids. Between the trimmed V and J ends, which lost 0 bases and 0 bases, there was a span of 6 bases. The complete variable domain, with remaining parts taken from reference TRBV5-1 and TRBJ1-1, reads KAGVTQTPRYLIKTRGQQVTLSCSPISGHRSVSWYQQTPGQGLQFLFEYFSETQRNKGNFPGRFSGRQFSNSRSEMNVSTLELGDSALYLCASSLGGMNTEAFFGQGTRLTVV.